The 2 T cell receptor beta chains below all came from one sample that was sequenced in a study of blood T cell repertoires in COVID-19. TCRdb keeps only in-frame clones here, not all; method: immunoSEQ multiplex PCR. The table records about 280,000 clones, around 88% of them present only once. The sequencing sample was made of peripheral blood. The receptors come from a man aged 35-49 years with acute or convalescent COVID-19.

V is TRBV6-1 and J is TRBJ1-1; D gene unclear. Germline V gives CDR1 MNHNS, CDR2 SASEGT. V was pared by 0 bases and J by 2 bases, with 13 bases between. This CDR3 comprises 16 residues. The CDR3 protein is CASSEARGHLNTEAFF. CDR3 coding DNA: TGTGCCAGCAGTGAAGCGAGAGGGCATCTCAACACTGAAGCTTTCTTT.

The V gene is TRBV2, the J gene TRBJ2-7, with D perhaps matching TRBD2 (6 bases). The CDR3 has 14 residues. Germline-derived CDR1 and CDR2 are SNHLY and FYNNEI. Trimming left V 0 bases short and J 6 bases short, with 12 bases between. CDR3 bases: TGTGCCAGCAGTGAAGCGGGGGGAAATCTCGAGCAGTACTTC. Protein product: CASSEAGGNLEQYF.